This T cell receptor beta chain comes out of a study of blood T cell repertoires in COVID-19. About the research overall: COVID-19 samples from acute and convalescent phases originated in the United States, Italy and Spain. In each case, the material was cDNA or gDNA derived from T cells, B-cell-depleted T cells, or PBMCs.

In the original analysis: By means of reference gene primer amplification, nucleated cell counts were estimated. Here immunoSEQ multiplex PCR was the method, and the copy in TCRdb shows in-frame clones only, minus some. V and J calls and clone size are given by that table; D and trimming were obtained from the DNA. The table shows 150,000 to 200,000 clones, with just over 85% occurring only once. The CDR3 is 10 amino acids. The ends were cut back, 6 bases at V and 5 bases at J, with 8 bases in the middle. From germline, CDR1 is DFQATT and CDR2 SNEGSKA (reference sequence). The sequenced sample consisted of peripheral blood. The TCR originated in a man between 60 and 75 years old with acute or convalescent COVID-19. The chain links TRBV20-1 to TRBJ2-7; TRBD2 might be the D (5 bases). The CDR3 region is CSAVGNEQYF. CDR3 DNA sequence: TGCAGTGCCGTCGGGAACGAGCAGTACTTC.